Listed below are T cell receptor beta chains from one sample, sequenced in a study of T cell repertoires in cytomegalovirus infection. TCRdb re-called the reads with MiXCR, one entry per CDR3 protein. The data show fewer than 550,000 distinct CDR3 sequences, approximately 10% seen once. Sequencing used PBMCs. The source is a human donor in good health (CMV status not recorded). Some clones in this sample may be carry-over from other donors' samples. The CDR3 runs from the conserved cysteine through the conserved F or W. A D gene is named only where the DNA matches it firmly. Size tells how often a clone was seen (once, few, many) or the class of an expanded clone, and some rows leave it out.

j_gene | v_gene | abundance | d_gene | CDR3nt | CDR3aa
TRBJ2-7 | TRBV5-4 | . | TRBD2 | TGTGCCAGCAGGGCCTATAGCGGGAGCAACTTCGAGCAGTACTTC | CASRAYSGSNFEQYF
TRBJ1-2 | TRBV5-5 | few | . | TGTGCCAGCAGCTGGTGGAACGGCTACACCTTC | CASSWWNGYTF
TRBJ2-1 | TRBV27 | many | . | TGTGCCAGCAGTTTATCGATCCAGTCCTCCTACAATGAGCAGTTCTTC | CASSLSIQSSYNEQFF
TRBJ2-7 | TRBV27 | many | . | TGTGCCAGCTCGAGGGGAGAGGTCTACGAGCAGTACTTC | CASSRGEVYEQYF
TRBJ2-7 | TRBV4-2 | . | TRBD1 | TGTGCCAGCAGCCAGGGGGGTCCAGGTGGGACAGGGGGAGCCGAGCAGTACTTC | CASSQGGPGGTGGAEQYF
TRBJ2-2 | TRBV19 | once | TRBD2 | TGTGCCAGTAGTATAACGACTAGCGGGTTGGCCGGGGAGCTGTTTTTT | CASSITTSGLAGELFF
TRBJ2-3 | TRBV28 | . | TRBD2 | TGTGCCAGCACCCTAGGACCCTGGCGGGAGGGAAACACAGATACGCAGTATTTT | CASTLGPWREGNTDTQYF
TRBJ1-1 | TRBV6-4 | many | . | TGTGCCAGCAGCGTGGAGGAAAACACTGAAGCTTTCTTT | CASSVEENTEAFF
TRBJ2-7 | TRBV27 | many | . | TGTGCCAGCAGCCCCTCGACGGATGACTCCTACGAGCAGTACTTC | CASSPSTDDSYEQYF
TRBJ2-5 | TRBV11-2 | few | . | TGTGCCAGCAGCCTCCCTGGGACCCAGTACTTC | CASSLPGTQYF
TRBJ1-1 | TRBV18 | few | . | TGTGCCAGCTCCAGTAATGAAGGCACTGAAGCTTTCTTT | CASSSNEGTEAFF
TRBJ2-7 | TRBV24-1 | many | TRBD1 | TGTGCCACCAGTGATCGATCCGGGACAGCGGCGTACGAGCAGTACTTC | CATSDRSGTAAYEQYF
TRBJ1-2 | TRBV20-1 | few | TRBD1 | TGCAGTGCTAGAGAGAATGACAGGGGGCTGCATGGCTACACCTTC | CSARENDRGLHGYTF
TRBJ2-3 | TRBV20-1 | few | TRBD1 | TGCAGTGCTAGACAGGGGGTAACAGATACGCAGTATTTT | CSARQGVTDTQYF
TRBJ1-1 | TRBV5-1 | few | . | TGCGCCAGCAGATTGAAGGGGACCACTGAAGCTTTCTTT | CASRLKGTTEAFF
TRBJ2-5 | TRBV20-1 | . | . | TGCAGTGCTAGAGGGGGGAGCGGCGCTGGAGAGACCCAGTACTTC | CSARGGSGAGETQYF
TRBJ2-5 | TRBV27 | few | . | TGTGCCAGCAATTTGGGGGGCGCGGGAGAGACCCAGTACTTC | CASNLGGAGETQYF
TRBJ1-1 | TRBV6-2/TRBV6-3 | many | . | TGTGCCAGCAGTACCCGACAGAACACTGAAGCTTTCTTT | CASSTRQNTEAFF
TRBJ2-5 | TRBV6-2/TRBV6-3 | many | . | TGTGCCAGCAACAAGGGGGGCCCCCAAGAGACCCAGTACTTC | CASNKGGPQETQYF
TRBJ1-2 | TRBV2 | many | . | TGTGCCAGCACCTATTATGGCTACACCTTC | CASTYYGYTF
TRBJ1-4 | TRBV7-9 | . | . | TGTGCCAGCAGCGATGGGACCGTCCGGACCTATGAAAAACTGTTTTTT | CASSDGTVRTYEKLFF
TRBJ2-3 | TRBV10-3 | many | . | TGTGCCATCAGAAATACAGGCGGGGTGACAGATACGCAGTATTTT | CAIRNTGGVTDTQYF
TRBJ1-3 | TRBV3-1 | many | . | TGTGCCAGCAGCCAAGACAGAACCTCTGGAAACACCATATATTTT | CASSQDRTSGNTIYF
TRBJ2-1 | TRBV7-9 | many | TRBD2 | TGTGCCAGCAGCTCAAGCATGGGGCTAGCGGGAGGGCCCTCCTACAATGAGCAGTTCTTC | CASSSSMGLAGGPSYNEQFF
TRBJ2-1 | TRBV27 | . | TRBD1 | TGTGCCAGCAGTTTAGGTTGGACAGGGGGAGGAAGGATCTTC | CASSLGWTGGGRIF
TRBJ1-3 | TRBV15 | . | TRBD1 | TGTGCCACCAGCAGGTCGACAGGGGAACTCTCTGGAAACACCATATATTTT | CATSRSTGELSGNTIYF
TRBJ2-5 | TRBV19 | many | TRBD1 | TGTGCCAGTAGTGCAGGGGGTTTAAGCAAGGAGACCCAGTACTTC | CASSAGGLSKETQYF
TRBJ1-5 | TRBV23-1 | many | TRBD1 | TGCGCCAGCAGGGGCCTGGGACAGATTAGCAATCAGCCCCAGCATTTT | CASRGLGQISNQPQHF
TRBJ2-7 | TRBV7-9 | . | TRBD2 | TGTGCCAGCAGCTTCCGGGGGGGGGCGCGTCGTCTGTTCCACGAGCAGTACTTC | CASSFRGGARRLFHEQYF
TRBJ2-7 | TRBV27 | many | TRBD1 | TGTGCCAGCAGTTTCACAGGGGGCGTAGGCTCCTACGAGCAGTACTTC | CASSFTGGVGSYEQYF